These 28 T cell receptor beta chains came from one sample sequenced in a study of control samples from healthy donors and cancer patients. This table comes from immunoSEQ multiplex PCR, and its TCRdb copy is limited to in-frame clones, with some not included. The sample has around 94,000 clones; around 87% are singletons. Material for sequencing was blood. The receptors originated from a woman between 45 and 65 years old in good health.

The chain couples TRBV9 to TRBJ1-2; TRBD1 matches 8 bases. This CDR3 comprises 15 residues. Germline-derived CDR1 and CDR2 are SGDLS and YYNGEE. V shed 0 bases and J 8 bases; nucleotides not matched to a gene: 9. CDR3 sequence reads: CASSVETGGWGGYTF. CDR3 in DNA: TGTGCCAGCAGCGTAGAAACAGGGGGATGGGGAGGCTACACCTTC.

The J gene is TRBJ1-2, the V gene TRBV2; D possibly corresponds to TRBD1 (6 bases). The CDR3 covers 14 residues. Germline V gene sequence: CDR1 SNHLY, CDR2 FYNNEI. The V end was cut by 5 bases, the J end by 0 bases, with 10 bases between. DNA of the CDR3: TGTGCCAGCAGTCAGGGGCCGGCTAACTATGGCTACACCTTC. It codes for CASSQGPANYGYTF.

V gene TRBV28 combines with J gene TRBJ2-3, with D possibly being TRBD1 or TRBD2 (5 bases each). With 1 base removed from V and 10 bases from J, the gap between germline ends came to 24 bases. Germline CDR1 reads MDHEN; CDR2 reads SYDVKM. The CDR3 runs 17 residues. The CDR3 loop is CASSLSGRGQQRGAQYF. In DNA form, the CDR3 reads TGTGCCAGCAGTTTATCGGGTCGGGGCCAGCAGAGGGGAGCGCAGTATTTT.

CDR3 bases: TGTGCTAGGTCGGGGACAGCCTTTAATCAGCCCCAGCATTTT. Residues: CARSGTAFNQPQHF. The chain recombines TRBV12-5 with TRBJ1-5, with 7 bases lining up with TRBD1. The CDR3 consists of 14 residues. Losses at the gene ends were 9 bases for V and 4 bases for J; bases not matched to a gene: 9. Germline CDR1 is LGHNT and CDR2 is FRNRAP. Combining the CDR3 with reference TRBV12-5 and TRBJ1-5 gives the whole variable domain DARVTQTPRHKVTEMGQEVTMRCQPILGHNTVFWYRQTMMQGLELLAYFRNRAPLDDSGMPKDRFSAEMPDATLATLKIQPSEPRDSAVYFCARSGTAFNQPQHFGDGTRLSIL.

This sequence joins TRBV11-2 and TRBJ1-4; D gene unclear. The V end lost 5 bases, the J end lost 6 bases, and 13 bases lay between the germline ends. The CDR3 loop spans 14 amino acids. Germline assignment: CDR1 SGHAT and CDR2 FQNNGV. The CDR3 DNA sequence: TGTGCCAGCAGCCCGACGTCGGGCTATGAAAAACTGTTTTTT. It specifies CASSPTSGYEKLFF.

A single count supports this clone. The chain joins TRBV7-2 to TRBJ2-2; TRBD2 aligns across 8 bases. The germline CDR1 and CDR2 sequences are SGHTA and FQGNSA. V was pared by 1 base and J by 3 bases, with 1 base of the junction left unmatched. CDR3 size: 15 residues. CDR3 in amino acids: CASSLVAGYTGELFF. CDR3 bases: TGTGCCAGCAGCTTAGTAGCGGGGTACACCGGGGAGCTGTTTTTT.

The chain is built from TRBV5-1 and TRBJ1-3; D not resolved. Germline V gene sequence: CDR1 SGHRS, CDR2 YFSETQ. Trimming pared 0 bases from V and 4 bases from J, leaving 8 bases between. There are 14 residues in the CDR3. CDR3 bases: TGCGCCAGCAGCTTGGACCCGGTAGGAAACACCATATATTTT. This translates into CASSLDPVGNTIYF.

The CDR3 spells CASSYAGTNTYEQYF. The CDR3 region has the DNA TGTGCCAGCAGTTACGCCGGGACGAACACCTACGAGCAGTACTTC. This chain connects TRBV6-6 to TRBJ2-7, with D possibly called TRBD1 or TRBD2 (5 bases each). The ends were cut back, 2 bases at V and 2 bases at J, with 13 bases in the middle. The CDR3 spans 15 residues. Germline CDR1 reads MNHNY; CDR2 reads SVGAGI (reference sequence).

The gene calls are TRBV6-2 or TRBV6-3 and TRBJ1-1, with a tentative D call TRBD1 (6 bases). Germline V gene data show CDR1 as MNHEY and CDR2 as SVGEGT. Trimming cost V 1 base and J 6 bases, with 15 bases left between them. The length of the CDR3 is 15 residues. This CDR3 is CASSYYTDRRSEAFF. The CDR3 DNA sequence: TGTGCCAGCAGTTACTATACCGACAGGAGGTCTGAAGCTTTCTTT.

The chain uses TRBV4-2 and TRBJ2-3; either TRBD1 or TRBD2 may fit D (5 bases each). V dropped 2 bases and J dropped 2 bases, with 17 bases sitting between them. The CDR3 loop spans 17 amino acids. The germline gives CDR1 LGHNA, CDR2 YNFKEQ. The CDR3 sequence: CASSQLGREMVTDTQYF. As DNA, the CDR3 is TGTGCCAGCAGCCAACTGGGCAGGGAGATGGTCACAGATACGCAGTATTTT.

To note about this clone: One junction end disagrees with the germline gene, perhaps due to a read error. The J gene is TRBJ1-2, the V gene TRBV5-1, with 8 positions matching TRBD1. The CDR3 length is 14 residues. Per germline, CDR1 SGHRS and CDR2 YFSETQ. The CDR3 protein is CASRPIPGQTGVAF. As DNA, the CDR3 is TGCGCCAGCAGACCTATACCGGGCCAGACAGGGGTGGCCTTC.

For the CDR3, the DNA is TGCGCCAGCAGCCAAGAGCCCGCAAGCACTGAAGCTTTCTTT. As protein: CASSQEPASTEAFF. The chain is built from TRBV4-3 and TRBJ1-1; no firm D call. Per germline, CDR1 LGHNA and CDR2 YSLEER. The CDR3 consists of 14 residues. The V gene lost 0 bases and the J gene lost 4 bases, with 9 bases spanning the gap.

This chain links TRBV6-5 with TRBJ2-7; TRBD1 matches 9 bases. V was pared by 8 bases and J by 0 bases, with 11 bases of the junction left unmatched. The CDR3 runs 16 residues. Germline CDR1 reads MNHEY; CDR2 reads SVGAGI. CDR3 nucleotide sequence: TGTGCCAGCCGTAACTCCGGGACAGGGAACTCCTACGAGCAGTACTTC. This sequence encodes CASRNSGTGNSYEQYF.

The V call is TRBV19, the J call TRBJ1-6; tentatively, D is TRBD1 (5 bases). The CDR3 runs to 12 residues. CDR1 and CDR2 from the germline V gene are LNHDA and SQIVND (reference sequence). Between the trimmed V and J ends, which lost 7 bases and 6 bases, there was a span of 7 bases. The CDR3 sequence is CASMDTNSPLHF. CDR3 sequence (DNA): TGTGCCAGTATGGACACTAATTCACCCCTCCACTTT. The full variable domain, rest sourced from reference TRBV19 and TRBJ1-6, is DGGITQSPKYLFRKEGQNVTLSCEQNLNHDAMYWYRQDPGQGLRLIYYSQIVNDFQKGDIAEGYSVSREKKESFPLTVTSAQKNPTAFYLCASMDTNSPLHFGNGTRLTVT.

This sequence joins TRBV7-2 and TRBJ1-2; D perhaps matches TRBD1 (5 bases). Germline V gene data show CDR1 as SGHTA and CDR2 as FQGNSA. This CDR3 has 15 amino acids. The ends were cut back, 1 base at V and 8 bases at J, with 17 bases in the middle. The CDR3 is CASSLEAGTKWGYTF. CDR3 sequence (DNA): TGTGCCAGCAGCTTAGAGGCCGGGACTAAATGGGGCTACACCTTC.

This chain joins TRBV4-1 and TRBJ1-4; TRBD1 matches 7 bases. The CDR3 has 20 residues. Germline V gene sequence: CDR1 MGHRA, CDR2 YSYEKL. The junction had 17 bases not matched to a gene; V was cut back by 2 bases and J by 2 bases. CDR3 sequence reads: CASSQTRTGTVKHTNEKLFF. The CDR3 nucleotides are TGCGCCAGCAGCCAAACGAGAACCGGGACAGTCAAGCACACTAATGAAAAACTGTTTTTT.

J is TRBJ2-1 and V is TRBV3-1 (or the pseudogene TRBV3-2); 11 bases map to TRBD2. The length of the CDR3 is 16 residues. CDR1 and CDR2 from the germline V gene are LGHDT and YNNKEL (reference sequence). J lost 8 bases, V lost 1 base, and 7 bases had no gene match. The CDR3 DNA sequence: TGTGCCAGCAGCCAAGTAGTTAGCGGGGGGGATCATGAGCAGTTCTTC. Its protein product is CASSQVVSGGDHEQFF.

The chain joins TRBV10-3 to TRBJ2-7, with 8 bases lining up with TRBD1. The CDR3 is made up of 14 amino acids. Per germline, CDR1 ENHRY and CDR2 SYGVKD. The J segment lost 2 bases and the V segment lost 5 bases, leaving 5 bases of the junction unmatched. The CDR3 here is CAISPGQDTYEQYF. The CDR3 DNA sequence: TGTGCCATCAGTCCGGGACAGGACACCTACGAGCAGTACTTC.

This chain joins TRBV19 and TRBJ2-1; D unclear. The CDR3 sequence is 13 residues long. The germline CDR1 and CDR2 sequences are LNHDA and SQIVND (reference sequence). V lost 2 bases and J lost 4, with 6 bases in between. CDR3 sequence (DNA): TGTGCCAGTAGTATAACCAGGTACAATGAGCAGTTCTTC. Translating it yields CASSITRYNEQFF.

The V and J genes are TRBV23-1 and TRBJ2-7, with 9 bases lining up with TRBD1. TRBV23-1 is treated as an ORF (open reading frame) with a function not yet certain. This CDR3 region has 17 residues. The ends lost 2 bases at V and 4 bases at J; junction bases unmatched: 12. The CDR3 nucleotides are TGCGCCAGCAGTCAACTTCGACAGGGGGTAAGTCGATACGAGCAGTACTTC. Amino acids: CASSQLRQGVSRYEQYF.

V gene TRBV5-1 combines with J gene TRBJ2-3; D assignment may be TRBD1 or TRBD2 (5 bases each). Germline V CDR1 and CDR2: SGHRS, YFSETQ. The CDR3 extends over 14 amino acids. V dropped 1 base and J dropped 2 bases, with 8 bases sitting between them. The CDR3 loop is CASSLMGDTDTQYF. CDR3 bases: TGCGCCAGCAGCTTGATGGGGGACACAGATACGCAGTATTTT.

V usage is TRBV5-1 and J usage is TRBJ1-5, with a possible D match to TRBD1 (6 bases). Trimming took off 4 bases at V and 1 base at J, with 12 bases between the two ends. The germline V gene encodes CDR1 SGHRS and CDR2 YFSETQ. This CDR3 contains 15 residues. Here the CDR3 reads CASSPSGESNQPQHF. The CDR3 nucleotides read TGCGCCAGCAGCCCCTCAGGGGAAAGCAATCAGCCCCAGCATTTT.

The rearrangement joins TRBV5-6 to TRBJ2-1; D gene unclear. Looked up from germline, CDR1 is SGHDT and CDR2 is YYEEEE. CDR3 length: 15 amino acids. Trimming shortened V by 4 bases and J by 0 bases, and 11 bases separated the two germline ends. The CDR3 sequence is CASSPTAISYNEQFF. CDR3 coding DNA: TGTGCCAGCAGCCCCACCGCTATCTCCTACAATGAGCAGTTCTTC.

The rearrangement links TRBV29-1 to TRBJ2-3; TRBD2 might be the D (6 bases). The CDR3 has 13 residues. The V end lost 3 bases, the J end lost 4 bases, and 11 bases lay between the germline ends. Per the germline V gene, CDR1 is SQVTM and CDR2 is ANQGSEA. The CDR3 loop reads CSVEGGASDTQYF. CDR3 sequence (DNA): TGCAGCGTTGAGGGCGGGGCATCAGATACGCAGTATTTT.

The chain is built from TRBV19 and TRBJ1-5, with a possible D match to TRBD1 (6 bases). Germline assignment: CDR1 LNHDA and CDR2 SQIVND (reference sequence). The ends were cut back, 5 bases at V and 6 bases at J, with 11 bases in the middle. The CDR3 spans 13 residues. The DNA of the CDR3 is TGTGCCAGTAGTCCGGGGGGCGGTCAGCCCCAGCATTTT. Its translation is CASSPGGGQPQHF.

This clone appeared a single time. The rearrangement links TRBV29-1 to TRBJ2-7, with D perhaps assigned TRBD1 or TRBD2 (7 bases each). The V end was cut by 3 bases, the J end by 2 bases, with 20 bases between. Germline lookup yields CDR1 SQVTM and CDR2 ANQGSEA. This CDR3 has 16 residues. CDR3 protein: CSVETPGGGSPYEQYF. The CDR3 coding sequence is TGCAGCGTTGAGACCCCAGGGGGGGGGTCTCCCTACGAGCAGTACTTC.

There are a few counts of this clone. The rearrangement links TRBV7-2 to TRBJ2-7; possibly TRBD2 for D (6 bases). The CDR3 sequence is 17 residues long. Germline loops: CDR1 SGHTA, CDR2 FQGNSA. V was trimmed by 5 bases and J by 0 bases, leaving 20 bases between them. The CDR3 DNA reads as TGTGCCAGCAGCACCCCGCGAGGCGGGGTGTTCTCCTACGAGCAGTACTTC. Translation gives CASSTPRGGVFSYEQYF.

This chain uses TRBV11-3 with TRBJ1-3; D call uncertain. Trimming cost V 3 bases and J 4 bases, with 7 bases left between them. The CDR3 contains 13 residues. The V gene's germline CDR1 is SGHNT and CDR2 YENEEA. The CDR3: CASSFGYGNTIYF. The CDR3 DNA sequence: TGTGCCAGCAGCTTCGGCTACGGAAACACCATATATTTT.